This T cell receptor (beta chain) stems from a study of T cell responses to AZD1222 COVID-19 vaccine. Trimming removed 1 base at V and 8 bases at J, with 14 bases between. This CDR3 region has 14 residues. Germline CDR1 reads LGHDT; CDR2 reads YNNKEL (reference sequence). Here immunoSEQ multiplex PCR was the method, and the copy in TCRdb shows in-frame clones only, minus some. The repertoire holds 150,000 or so clones, with around 95% as singletons. Details on this clone: Its antigen is unidentified.

Study conclusions and caveats: With two AZD1222 doses given, Spike-specific TCR breadth and depth both rose. Close to half of spike-specific TCRs reportedly recognize unmutated variant regions. There were repertoire samples only from the period after the peak T cell response. Donors, mostly white British, included more females; clonal diversity was possibly underestimated.

The clonotype comes from an adult in good health. The source was peripheral blood, collected on day 0 of AZD1222 vaccination. The rearrangement links TRBV3-1 (or the pseudogene TRBV3-2) to TRBJ1-2; maybe TRBD1 (6 bases). CDR3 sequence: CASSQGRTGTGYTF. The CDR3 DNA follows: TGTGCCAGCAGCCAAGGACGAACAGGGACGGGCTACACCTTC.